Included here is one T cell receptor beta chain sequence, with context. TCRdb called the RACE reads again in MiXCR, with one record for every CDR3 protein. The repertoire consists of 110,000 or so distinct CDR3 sequences, with around 35% occurring once and the leading ten covering around 2.8%. The sample comes from a study of human T cells and chemical hapten exposure. Study as a whole: Donors were sensitized with 2% DPC on the upper inner arm.

Germline V CDR1 and CDR2: SNHLY, FYNNEI. CDR3 length: 12 amino acids. Trimming removed 8 bases from V and 7 bases from J; junction bases left unmatched: 4. Time point described: patch test 3, about 24 weeks after DPC sensitization. Treatment of the sample: therapeutic diphenylcyclopropenone sensitization with weekly scalp DPC. Someone pulled total RNA out of unfractionated whole blood. The receptor comes from a man between 35 and 55 years old with alopecia areata. Some clones in this sample may be carry-over from other donors' samples. Sample: whole blood, taken in connection with sensitization to the hapten diphenylcyclopropenone (DPC). This sequence joins TRBV2 and TRBJ2-1; 8 bases are shared with TRBD1. The CDR3 sequence: CASGQGWNEQFF. In nucleotides, the CDR3 is TGTGCCAGCGGACAGGGATGGAATGAGCAGTTCTTC.